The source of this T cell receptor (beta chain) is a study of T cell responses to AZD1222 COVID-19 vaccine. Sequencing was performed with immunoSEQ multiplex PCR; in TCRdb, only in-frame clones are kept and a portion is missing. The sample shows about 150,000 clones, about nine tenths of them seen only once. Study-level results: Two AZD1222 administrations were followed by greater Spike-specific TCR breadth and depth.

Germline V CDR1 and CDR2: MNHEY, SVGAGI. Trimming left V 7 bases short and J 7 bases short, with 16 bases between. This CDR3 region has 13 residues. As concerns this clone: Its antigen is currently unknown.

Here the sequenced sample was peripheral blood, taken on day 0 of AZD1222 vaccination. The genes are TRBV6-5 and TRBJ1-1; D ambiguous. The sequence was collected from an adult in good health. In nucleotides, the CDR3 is TGTGCCAGCATGGTGGCACCCCCAATTGAAGCTTTCTTT. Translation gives CASMVAPPIEAFF.